This T cell receptor (beta chain) is drawn from a study of blood T cell repertoires in COVID-19. Study at large: Sample material is recorded as cDNA or gDNA derived from T cells, B-cell-depleted T cells, or PBMCs.

Germline-derived CDR1 and CDR2 are MNHEY and SMNVEV (reference sequence). Unmatched junction bases numbered 9, after V lost 5 bases and J lost 0 bases. This CDR3 has 16 amino acids. Only in-frame clones appear in the TCRdb table, and some are missing; sequencing was by immunoSEQ multiplex PCR. This table has 200,000 to 300,000 clones, 70% to 90% appearing once. The source is a man aged 45-60 years with acute or convalescent COVID-19. Sequenced material: peripheral blood. The chain recombines TRBV27 with TRBJ1-2, with 7 bases fitting TRBD1. CDR3 in amino acids: CASSLTGTLANYGYTF. CDR3 in DNA: TGTGCCAGCAGTCTGACAGGGACCCTAGCTAACTATGGCTACACCTTC.